The present entry profiles one T cell receptor (beta chain) with its context. Its antigen is unknown. It has no much larger one-base neighbor in the sample; base qualities were not kept. The cohort comprised some 730 healthy bone marrow donors. Cohort members were all nominally healthy when sampled, although unrecorded immune exposures were likely present. The donor was CMV seropositive and was included in the group of 250 to 350 seropositive cohort members. A peripheral blood sample was collected from each donor, and TCR beta sequencing was performed on peripheral blood mononuclear cells. Genomic DNA extraction from the blood cell samples was performed with the Qiagen DNeasy Blood Extraction Kit. The library was built by means of the immunoSEQ multiplex PCR assay. For the multiplex PCR, a mixture combining 60 forward primers for TCR Vbeta segments and 13 reverse primers for TCR Jbeta segments was used. A multiplex PCR assay on genomic DNA amplified the CDR3 region of rearranged TCR beta genes. On the Illumina HiSeq System, the amplified TCR beta libraries were sequenced as 87-base-pair reads. As for the original processing: A later analysis counted approximately 74 million unique TCR beta chains across the 550 to 750 repertoires, and some 11 million of these chains were shared by at least two donors. Raw reads were error-corrected and collapsed into unique sequences with a nearest-neighbor algorithm that merged closely related sequences to remove PCR and sequencing errors. CDR3 sequences were aligned to IMGT reference sequences to assign V, D and J gene segments. For a sequence to be retained, at least a six-nucleotide match to both a V gene segment and a J gene segment was required. Rearrangements were called productive when the CDR3 lacked stop codons and stayed in frame with V and J; all others were non-productive. CDR3 was defined by IMGT convention, running from the second conserved V-encoded cysteine to the conserved J-encoded phenylalanine. The earlier analysis of 500 to 650 of the donors excluded any sequence lacking an unambiguous match to a single V gene segment. An earlier analysis of a few hundred of the donors classified V segments as functional when productive rearrangements were above 56.7% and as segregating when the standard deviation between donors was above 5%. A statistical classification framework was built for diagnosing cytomegalovirus status from the catalog of TCR beta chain sequences. In a later analysis, TCR nucleotide sequences were compared against IMGT/GENE-DB human TR gene sequences so that V and J genes could be assigned. A later analysis assigned CDR3 sequences and most-parsimonious VDJ recombination scenarios with the TCRdist pipeline. In a later analysis, every TCR beta chain was defined by the combination of its CDR3 amino acid sequence and its V-gene family, and reads without a unique V-gene family were dropped. To address suspected cross-contamination and a sequencing artifact, a later analysis removed several hundred highly shared, low-generation-probability nucleotide sequences. A later analysis calculated a clonal expansion index for each public chain from normalized within-repertoire ranks of inferred template counts. A later analysis computed generation probabilities with a VDJ recombination model fitted to out-of-frame rearrangements, and checked the results against IGoR. A later analysis scored TCR-TCR, TCR-HLA and TCR-CMV co-occurrence with hypergeometric tests, applying a repertoire-size bias correction to TCR pairs. In a later analysis, false discovery rates were estimated by permuting HLA or CMV assignments 20 times. In a later analysis, co-occurring TCRs were grouped with DBSCAN, and TCRdist sequence similarity was added when clustering was performed within HLA-allele-positive subsets. For co-occurrence clustering, repertoires with fewer than 30,000 or more than 120,000 public chains were excluded, along with four or five repertoires with anomalous nucleotide sharing. The source is immuneACCESS, and TCRdb retained only in-frame sequences with V and J called. Part of the clones is not carried over; for the studies checked, unresolved V genes explain less than half of this, and the remainder is unexplained. Clone size and the V and J calls come from that table; the DNA yielded D and trimming. The sample profile shows roughly 160,000 clones; about 79% of them were found once. The top ten clonotypes cover about 14% of the sample.

The CDR3, cysteine through phenylalanine, is 17 amino acids long. Only the CDR3 DNA stays, 51 bases, in frame from base 1. Here V drops 5 bases and J drops 2 bases, and the junction holds 6 bases not matched to any gene. The germline V gene yields SGHVS for CDR1 and FQNEAQ for CDR2. This record belongs to a study of cytomegalovirus exposure and HLA in healthy donors (dated by TCRdb to about 2017). A note on the overall study: An earlier analysis of more than 550 of the donors reported over 250 Gb of sequence data and approximately 120 million unique TCR beta sequences obtained from some 200 million T cells. Approximately 300 gigabases of sequencing data and roughly 81 million unique TCR sequences made up an early release that covered approximately 650 HLA-typed donors. Of the 350 to 400 genotyped donors, 81% fell in the genetic ancestry cluster associated with self-reported Caucasian donors. The study aimed to test whether signatures of past pathogen exposure could be identified by cataloging public T cell receptors. The T cell repertoires of 666 subjects were profiled by immunosequencing and related to cytomegalovirus serostatus. Besides the first cohort of 666 subjects, a separate validation cohort made up of 120 different subjects was used. High-throughput TCR immunosequencing, statistical association of individual TCRs with disease status, and machine learning were combined to predict cytomegalovirus infection status. A later analysis re-analyzed previously published TCR beta repertoires from hundreds of donors and added high-resolution HLA genotyping to study TCR occurrence patterns. Rather than drawing on any new phenotypic data, the later analysis identified candidate immune exposures from TCR beta sequences and the way those sequences occurred across donors. An earlier analysis of nearly 600 of the donors applied high-throughput TCR beta sequencing to assess whether each TCR beta V gene segment acted as functional or pseudogenic. Donor age, sex, ethnicity and CMV serostatus were collected together with the repertoire data. A later genetic analysis took genome-wide SNP genotypes for about three fifths of the roughly 700 donors and used that subset as a discovery cohort. All discovery cohort repertoires had been generated using a single sequencing platform. HLA typing included class I and class II loci at four-digit resolution. Typing coverage differed by locus: A, B, C, DRB1 and DQB1 were typed in roughly 629-630 donors, DQA1 in 522, DPA1 in some 600, and DPB1 in 450 to 490. Roughly five DR-DQ haplotypes were treated as single units for association and clustering because of strong linkage in the cohort. Across approximately 400 genotyped donors of the cohort, an average of about 240,000 unique TCR beta nucleotide sequences per donor were sequenced, and roughly a sixth of those sequences were non-productive.

Overall results and qualifications from the work: A further reported finding was that TCR beta sequences accurately predicted the HLA-A and HLA-B alleles for most subjects in the first cohort. In this cohort, only TCR beta chains were sequenced, and detectable features were limited by the absence of alpha or paired-chain data. Three of the identified cytomegalovirus-associated TCR beta chains were confirmed in vitro to be specific for cytomegalovirus antigens. Several of the top co-occurrence clusters appeared to be linked to parvovirus B19, influenza, CMV and Epstein-Barr virus, according to a later analysis. Because the 87-base-pair reads could not distinguish some IMGT-functional V segments, including TRBV6-2 and TRBV6-3, those segments were excluded. A cluster of highly shared sequence variants was judged likely to be a technical artifact of the sequencing pipeline. Approximately 16 rarely observed V segments, including chromosome 9 orphons, were excluded from the earlier analysis of a few hundred of the donors because counts were too low. In a later analysis, most CMV-associated TCR beta chains were found to appear HLA-restricted, with HLA associations seemingly driven largely by CMV exposure. The study listed 170 or so TCR beta chains as associated with cytomegalovirus. Compared with equally common non-associated chains, HLA-associated TCR beta chains in a later analysis were more clonally expanded and had lower generation probabilities. In a later analysis, the rate of TCR association differed among HLA loci, with DRB1 alleles having the most associated TCRs and HLA-C alleles having the fewest. Most TCR sequences were observed very rarely across donors, whereas some public TCRs were present in many individuals. Cytomegalovirus status was reported to be diagnosed by the classifier with high specificity and sensitivity in both the original and validation cohorts. According to the authors, the approach could potentially be generalized to other disease states and immunological phenotypes. At a false discovery rate of 0.05, a later analysis linked 15,000 to 20,000 TCR beta sequences to specific HLA alleles. A later genetic analysis associated a missense DCLRE1C variant with V-gene and J-gene trimming of TCR beta chains, and an independent cohort replicated the association. Linkage disequilibrium might explain the correlated functional status among segregating V segments, but an unknown experimental factor could not be ruled out. Presence/absence analyses assumed roughly uniform sequencing depth across donors, an assumption that may not hold. CMV serostatus was the only immune exposure information available for the cohort. Because HLA typing was unavailable for some donors at each locus, only the typed subset was used in association tests. In an earlier analysis of about 550 of the donors, most TCR beta V segments were observed in productive rearrangements about 87% or about 30% of the time, broadly matching IMGT annotations. A later genetic analysis reported fewer N-insertions in productive TCRs among donors in an Asian-associated ancestry cluster than the roughly 640-donor mean. When HLA alleles, especially DR and DQ, strongly co-occurred, TCR associations were difficult to assign to individual alleles.

The material sequenced was PBMCs. The TCR originated in a man aged 50 or older in good health and CMV-seropositive. This chain joins TRBV7-8 to TRBJ2-2, with 12 junctional bases fitting TRBD1. The nucleotides read TGTGCCAGCAGCCAGGGACAGGGGGCTCTAAACACCGGGGAGCTGTTTTTT. Its coded protein is CASSQGQGALNTGELFF. With all but the CDR3 taken from the reference TRBV7-8 and TRBJ2-2 genes, the full variable domain is: GAGVSQSPRYKVAKRGQDVALRCDPISGHVSLFWYQQALGQGPEFLTYFQNEAQLDKSGLPSDRFFAERPEGSVSTLKIQRTQQEDSAVYLCASSQGQGALNTGELFFGEGSRLTVL.